This TCR beta chain was observed in a study of T cell clusters in autoimmune cytopenias. The CDR3 length is 13 residues. Germline V gene data show CDR1 as SEHNR and CDR2 as FQNEAQ (reference sequence). Remarks on this clonotype: Its specificity is not known.

TRB was amplified from about 260 ng of peripheral blood genomic DNA per sample. Study-wide results and limits: Exclusive TRB clusters were about 3-fold more numerous in healthy donors than in active autoimmune hepatitis. Functional roles of the in silico T cell clusters still await experimental validation. Physiological T cell clusters of healthy donors were apparently absent in primary autoimmune cytopenia patients.

TRB was amplified by touch-down multiplex PCR, primer pools A and B combined. With the multiplex PCR reads reprocessed, TCRdb shows one record per CDR3 protein and no DNA. Its table records 8,800 or so distinct CDR3 sequences. The receptor's source is a human donor with an autoimmune cytopenia or autoimmune hepatitis (not recorded which). This chain uses TRBV7-9 with TRBJ1-5; TCRdb returns TRBD1, unconfirmable since there is no DNA. Sequenced sample: peripheral blood. The CDR3 loop reads CASTTGARQPQHF.